This section outlines one TCR beta chain sequence together with its context. In the original analysis: Estimates of nucleated cell counts were drawn from the amplification of reference gene primers. Here immunoSEQ multiplex PCR was the method, and the copy in TCRdb shows in-frame clones only, minus some. The DNA was the basis for D and trimming; V, J and clone size are from that table. Here the sample spans 70,000 to 95,000 clones, approximately 92% being singletons. The data were taken from a study of blood T cell repertoires in COVID-19. For the study at large: Samples representing acute and convalescent COVID-19 were sourced from the United States, Italy and Spain. PBMCs, B-cell-depleted T cells, or T cells provided the cDNA or gDNA that made up the material.

V was cut by 3 bases and J by 0 bases, with 8 bases left in between. The CDR3 covers 14 residues. Per the germline V gene, CDR1 is MDHEN and CDR2 is SYDVKM. The sample was peripheral blood. This chain uses TRBV28 with TRBJ1-1; no definite D call. The sequence derives from a woman between 55 and 75 years old with active COVID-19. The CDR3 sequence is CASSFFRLNTEAFF. The CDR3 DNA reads as TGTGCCAGCAGTTTTTTTCGTTTGAACACTGAAGCTTTCTTT.